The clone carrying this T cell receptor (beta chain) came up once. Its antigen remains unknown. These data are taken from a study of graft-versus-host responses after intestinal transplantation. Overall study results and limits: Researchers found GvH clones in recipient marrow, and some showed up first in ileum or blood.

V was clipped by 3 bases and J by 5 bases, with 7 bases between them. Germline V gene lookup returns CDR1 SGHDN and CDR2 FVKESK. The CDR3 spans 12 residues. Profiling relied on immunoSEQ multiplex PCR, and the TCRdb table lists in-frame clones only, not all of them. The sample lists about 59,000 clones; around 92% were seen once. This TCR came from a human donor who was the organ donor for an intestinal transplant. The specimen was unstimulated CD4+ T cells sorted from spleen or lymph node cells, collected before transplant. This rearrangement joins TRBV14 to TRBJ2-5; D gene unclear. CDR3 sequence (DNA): TGTGCCAGCAGCCAGGTGCGGGAGACCCAGTACTTC. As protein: CASSQVRETQYF.